These 32 T cell receptor beta chains originate from one sample sequenced in a study of cytomegalovirus exposure and HLA in healthy donors. Assay: immunoSEQ multiplex PCR; the TCRdb copy retains only in-frame clones and omits some. The table has about 73,000 clones, 85% to 90% seen once. Source material: PBMCs. These receptors were collected from a woman younger than 30 in good health and CMV-seropositive.

The gene calls are TRBV6-5 and TRBJ2-1; D unclear. The V and J ends lost 0 bases and 0 bases respectively, with 3 bases between them. CDR1 MNHEY and CDR2 SVGAGI come from the germline V gene. CDR3 length equals 14 residues. The CDR3 here is CASSYSSSYNEQFF. CDR3 nucleotide sequence: TGTGCCAGCAGTTACTCCAGCTCCTACAATGAGCAGTTCTTC.

The V gene is TRBV4-2, the J gene TRBJ2-3, with 12 bases matching TRBD2. This CDR3 contains 18 residues. Per germline, CDR1 LGHNA and CDR2 YNFKEQ. The trim removed 1 base at V and 2 bases at J, leaving 7 bases unmatched. DNA of the CDR3: TGTGCCAGCAGCCAAGTCAAACTAGCGGGGGGAAACACAGATACGCAGTATTTT. Encoded protein: CASSQVKLAGGNTDTQYF.

The V gene is TRBV27, the J gene TRBJ2-3, with D possibly TRBD2 on 5 matching bases. CDR1 MNHEY and CDR2 SMNVEV come from the germline V gene (reference sequence). This CDR3 comprises 16 residues. The V and J ends lost 1 base and 1 base respectively, with 12 bases between them. The CDR3 reads CASSLLRRAGTDTQYF. In nucleotides, the CDR3 is TGTGCCAGCAGTTTATTAAGGCGGGCTGGCACAGATACGCAGTATTTT.

This clone has only a few counts. The V gene is TRBV19, the J gene TRBJ1-5; maybe TRBD1 (6 bases). V lost 6 bases and J lost 9, with 15 bases in between. This CDR3 contains 13 residues. The V gene's germline CDR1 is LNHDA and CDR2 SQIVND (reference sequence). CDR3 amino acids: CASRRGKGRPQHF. The CDR3 region has the DNA TGTGCCAGTAGAAGGGGGAAGGGGAGGCCCCAGCATTTT.

The chain uses TRBV6-1 and TRBJ1-1; D is undetermined. V dropped 2 bases and J dropped 1 base, with 11 bases sitting between them. The germline V gene encodes CDR1 MNHNS and CDR2 SASEGT. The CDR3 is 15 residues long. The CDR3 protein is CASSEYRQRNTEAFF. The CDR3 nucleotides read TGTGCCAGCAGTGAATATCGGCAGCGGAACACTGAAGCTTTCTTT.

This rearrangement joins TRBV15 to TRBJ2-3, with TRBD1 matching over 10 bases. Germline CDR1 is LNHNV and CDR2 is YYDKDF (reference sequence). CDR3 size: 15 residues. V was pared by 3 bases and J by 7 bases, with 7 bases of the junction left unmatched. The CDR3 sequence is CATSRDRGGGNTQYF. CDR3 nucleotides: TGTGCCACCAGCAGGGACAGGGGGGGCGGAAATACGCAGTATTTT.

The CDR3 loop reads CASSYGPGQPQHF. Here the CDR3 DNA reads TGTGCCAGCAGTTACGGTCCGGGTCAGCCCCAGCATTTT. This sequence joins TRBV6-6 and TRBJ1-5, with D hard to call. The CDR3 runs 13 residues. V gave up 2 bases and J gave up 6 bases, with 8 bases separating them. CDR1 MNHNY and CDR2 SVGAGI come from the germline V gene (reference sequence).

The chain's CDR3 is CASSLVTSSYNEQFF. The CDR3 region has the DNA TGTGCCAGCAGCTTAGTGACTAGCTCCTACAATGAGCAGTTCTTC. V gene TRBV5-4 combines with J gene TRBJ2-1; possibly TRBD2 for D (6 bases). Per the germline V gene, CDR1 is SGHNT and CDR2 is YYREEE (reference sequence). The V gene lost 2 bases and the J gene lost 0 bases, with 9 bases spanning the gap. The CDR3 runs 15 residues.

CDR3 sequence: CASSPGQGNYGYTF. The CDR3 coding sequence is TGTGCCAGCTCACCAGGACAGGGCAACTATGGCTACACCTTC. The chain uses TRBV18 and TRBJ1-2, with 8 bases aligning to TRBD1. The CDR3 totals 14 residues. The germline CDR1 and CDR2 sequences are KGHSH and LQKENI. V trimming: 2 bases; J trimming: 2 bases; junction bases outside the gene matches: 1.

The chain is built from TRBV27 and TRBJ2-1, with D possibly being TRBD1 (6 bases). Germline CDR1 MNHEY, CDR2 SMNVEV (reference sequence). V was clipped by 3 bases and J by 6 bases, with 12 bases between them. There are 14 residues in the CDR3. CDR3 in amino acids: CASSLAQGLNEQFF. CDR3 bases: TGTGCCAGCAGTTTGGCTCAGGGGCTCAATGAGCAGTTCTTC.

The chain couples TRBV28 to TRBJ1-1; unclear D gene. The ends were cut back, 8 bases at V and 9 bases at J, with 13 bases in the middle. Germline values: CDR1 MDHEN, CDR2 SYDVKM. This CDR3 has 11 amino acids. The CDR3 DNA sequence: TGTGCCAGCGGTCACTTGCGGAAAGCTTTCTTT. As protein: CASGHLRKAFF.

The chain recombines TRBV19 with TRBJ2-1; D gene unclear. Germline values: CDR1 LNHDA, CDR2 SQIVND (reference sequence). The germline V and J ends were trimmed by 3 bases and 2 bases, with 11 bases remaining between them. The CDR3 consists of 15 residues. The CDR3 DNA sequence: TGTGCCAGTAGTATCGGATGGGCGACCTACAATGAGCAGTTCTTC. Translating gives CASSIGWATYNEQFF.

V and J are TRBV18 and TRBJ2-7; D is possibly TRBD2 (5 bases). Germline-derived CDR1 and CDR2 are KGHSH and LQKENI. With 3 bases removed from V and 0 bases from J, the gap between germline ends came to 12 bases. The CDR3 covers 15 residues. The CDR3 DNA is TGTGCCAGCTCACCGTTGCGGGCGGGCTCCTACGAGCAGTACTTC. Protein: CASSPLRAGSYEQYF.

V is TRBV5-1 and J is TRBJ2-4; the match to TRBD2 covers 11 bases. V lost 3 bases and J lost 15; bases outside the gene matches: 11. The CDR3 extends over 14 amino acids. Germline CDR1 reads SGHRS; CDR2 reads YFSETQ. The CDR3 DNA sequence: TGCGCCAGCAGCTCCTTAGCGGGGGGGCCTAGACGGTACTTC. Translated, it gives CASSSLAGGPRRYF.

This chain joins TRBV12-5 and TRBJ1-5; the match to TRBD1 covers 8 bases. Germline V lookup: CDR1 LGHNT, CDR2 FRNRAP. J lost 7 bases, V lost 1 base, and 9 bases had no gene match. There are 16 residues in the CDR3. DNA for the CDR3: TGTGCTAGTGGTTTGGACCCCGGACAGGGAGGACAGCCCCAGCATTTT. It encodes CASGLDPGQGGQPQHF.

This chain's CDR3 is CASSFAGTQYF. DNA for the CDR3: TGTGCCAGCAGCTTCGCAGGGACCCAGTACTTC. The J gene is TRBJ2-5, the V gene TRBV7-9, with D hard to call. The CDR3 sequence is 11 residues long. Between the trimmed V and J ends, which lost 3 bases and 7 bases, there was a span of 6 bases. Germline-derived CDR1 and CDR2 are SEHNR and FQNEAQ (reference sequence).

The chain has TRBV2 and TRBJ2-7; 9 bases fit TRBD2. Trimming at V came to 11 bases and at J to 0 bases, leaving 14 bases not matched to a gene. Looked up from germline, CDR1 is SNHLY and CDR2 is FYNNEI. The CDR3 covers 16 residues. The CDR3 loop reads CAGQGLAGKVSYEQYF. The DNA for the CDR3 is TGTGCCGGGCAGGGCCTAGCGGGAAAGGTCTCCTACGAGCAGTACTTC. The whole variable domain, remainder taken from reference TRBV2 and TRBJ2-7, is EPEVTQTPSHQVTQMGQEVILRCVPISNHLYFYWYRQILGQKVEFLVSFYNNEISEKSEIFDDQFSVERPDGSNFTLKIRSTKLEDSAMYFCAGQGLAGKVSYEQYFGPGTRLTVT.

The chain is built from TRBV29-1 and TRBJ2-1; 7 bases match TRBD2. The germline gives CDR1 SQVTM, CDR2 ANQGSEA. CDR3 length: 16 residues. The V gene end was trimmed by 2 bases and the J gene end by 8 bases; junction bases not matched to a gene: 15. The chain's CDR3 is CSVELGAMREFYEQFF. The CDR3 DNA reads TGCAGCGTTGAATTAGGTGCCATGCGGGAGTTCTATGAGCAGTTCTTC.

This clone was recorded once. This chain joins TRBV19 and TRBJ1-1, with D possibly TRBD1 on 5 matching bases. Germline V gene lookup returns CDR1 LNHDA and CDR2 SQIVND (reference sequence). This CDR3 is 13 amino acids long. The germline V and J ends were trimmed by 8 bases and 0 bases, with 10 bases remaining between them. The CDR3 spells CASAQGMNTEAFF. In DNA, the CDR3 is TGTGCCAGTGCTCAGGGAATGAACACTGAAGCTTTCTTT.

The genes are TRBV18 and TRBJ1-2, with D perhaps TRBD1 (6 bases). Germline CDR1 reads KGHSH; CDR2 reads LQKENI. Deletions cut 0 bases from V and 4 bases from J, with 15 bases between. This CDR3 contains 16 residues. The CDR3 spells CASSPPSGRQAYGYTF. The CDR3 bases are TGTGCCAGCTCACCACCATCAGGGAGACAGGCCTATGGCTACACCTTC.

This clone showed up just once. This chain joins TRBV4-3 and TRBJ1-3; D is unclear. The CDR3 length is 16 residues. Germline assignment: CDR1 LGHNA and CDR2 YSLEER. Trimming took 0 bases from V and 0 from J, leaving 9 bases between them. In DNA form, the CDR3 reads TGCGCCAGCAGCCAAGAGAGACACCTCTCTGGAAACACCATATATTTT. Its protein product is CASSQERHLSGNTIYF.

The CDR3 reads CASSYGRQTEQYF. DNA for the CDR3: TGTGCCAGCAGTTACGGGAGACAGACCGAGCAGTACTTC. The chain links TRBV6-4 to TRBJ2-7, with a weak D call TRBD2 (6 bases). The CDR3 has 13 amino acids. Germline loops: CDR1 MRHNA, CDR2 SNTAGT. Trimming pared 5 bases from V and 6 bases from J, leaving 14 bases between.

The V gene is TRBV28, the J gene TRBJ2-5, with D perhaps matching TRBD1 (5 bases). The germline V gene encodes CDR1 MDHEN and CDR2 SYDVKM. This CDR3 has 14 amino acids. The V gene lost 4 bases and the J gene lost 6 bases, with 15 bases spanning the gap. CDR3 sequence: CASSYRGSTKTQYF. CDR3 DNA: TGTGCCAGCAGTTATAGGGGAAGTACGAAGACCCAGTACTTC. Full variable domain (remainder filled in from reference TRBV28 and TRBJ2-5): DVKVTQSSRYLVKRTGEKVFLECVQDMDHENMFWYRQDPGLGLRLIYFSYDVKMKEKGDIPEGYSVSREKKERFSLILESASTNQTSMYLCASSYRGSTKTQYFGPGTRLLVL.

This clone was picked up one time. The chain recombines TRBV10-3 with TRBJ2-3, with 7 bases identical to TRBD2. The ends lost 6 bases at V and 1 base at J; junction bases unmatched: 4. CDR3 length equals 14 residues. The germline CDR1 and CDR2 sequences are ENHRY and SYGVKD. DNA of the CDR3: TGTGCCATCAGCCCCACTAGCGGCACAGATACGCAGTATTTT. This translates into CAISPTSGTDTQYF.

The rearrangement joins TRBV6-4 to TRBJ2-3; D is ambiguous. Trimming shortened V by 0 bases and J by 0 bases, and 7 bases separated the two germline ends. CDR3 length: 15 amino acids. Per the germline V gene, CDR1 is MRHNA and CDR2 is SNTAGT. CDR3 nucleotide sequence: TGTGCCAGCAGTGACTCTCGCGGTAGCACAGATACGCAGTATTTT. It specifies CASSDSRGSTDTQYF.

The chain has TRBV6-1 and TRBJ2-7; 12 bases are a match to TRBD1. V lost 3 bases to trimming and J lost 8 bases; unmatched junction nucleotides: 5. CDR3 length: 14 amino acids. Per germline, CDR1 MNHNS and CDR2 SASEGT. The DNA of the CDR3 is TGTGCCAGCAGTGATTTGGGACAGGGGGCGAAGCAGTACTTC. Translating gives CASSDLGQGAKQYF.

This chain uses TRBV5-5 with TRBJ2-7; TRBD2 agrees at 8 bases. Germline trimming cut 4 bases from V and 5 bases from J; bases unmatched to any gene: 11. Germline loops: CDR1 SGHKS, CDR2 YYEKEE (reference sequence). The CDR3 is 15 residues long. The CDR3 DNA sequence: TGTGCCAGCAGCATGAATAGCGGGAAGAACAACGAGCAGTACTTC. Translation gives CASSMNSGKNNEQYF.

The chain carries TRBV11-2 and TRBJ1-6, with TRBD1 as a possible D gene (6 bases). The CDR3 runs to 16 residues. V was cut by 5 bases and J by 7 bases, with 18 bases left in between. Per germline, CDR1 SGHAT and CDR2 FQNNGV. The CDR3 DNA sequence: TGTGCCAGCAGCCAGGGGACGGGGAGGGGCAATTCACCCCTCCACTTT. Amino acids: CASSQGTGRGNSPLHF. Complete variable domain (other parts from reference TRBV11-2 and TRBJ1-6): EAGVAQSPRYKIIEKRQSVAFWCNPISGHATLYWYQQILGQGPKLLIQFQNNGVVDDSQLPKDRFSAERLKGVDSTLKIQPAKLEDSAVYLCASSQGTGRGNSPLHFGNGTRLTVT.

Here the CDR3 DNA reads TGTGCCAGCAGTGCACTGGGACAGAGCAACACTGAAGCTTTCTTT. Protein product: CASSALGQSNTEAFF. The chain is built from TRBV2 and TRBJ1-1; 7 positions agree with TRBD1. The CDR3 has 15 residues. Germline loops: CDR1 SNHLY, CDR2 FYNNEI. J was trimmed by 2 bases and V by 4 bases; bases with no gene match: 7.

CDR3 in amino acids: CASSSINRGNYGYTF. The CDR3 nucleotides are TGTGCCAGCAGCTCGATCAACAGGGGGAACTATGGCTACACCTTC. The V call is TRBV6-6, the J call TRBJ1-2, with 8 bases lining up with TRBD1. J gave up 2 bases and V 6 bases, and 8 bases lay outside the gene matches. The CDR3 covers 15 residues. Germline V gene sequence: CDR1 MNHNY, CDR2 SVGAGI (reference sequence).

The V call is TRBV7-9, the J call TRBJ1-5, with a weak D call TRBD1 (6 bases). Germline CDR1 reads SEHNR; CDR2 reads FQNEAQ (reference sequence). V was shortened by 6 bases and J by 5 bases, with 17 bases between the two germline ends. The CDR3 runs to 15 residues. The CDR3 region is CASSPTGTPYQPQHF. CDR3 sequence (DNA): TGTGCCAGCAGTCCAACCGGGACACCTTATCAGCCCCAGCATTTT. The complete variable domain, with remaining parts taken from reference TRBV7-9 and TRBJ1-5, reads DTGVSQNPRHKITKRGQNVTFRCDPISEHNRLYWYRQTLGQGPEFLTYFQNEAQLEKSRLLSDRFSAERPKGSFSTLEIQRTEQGDSAMYLCASSPTGTPYQPQHFGDGTRLSIL.

CDR3 sequence reads: CASSLLGSGELFF. DNA for the CDR3: TGTGCCAGCAGCTTACTGGGCTCAGGGGAGCTGTTTTTT. The rearrangement links TRBV7-6 to TRBJ2-2; D call uncertain. This CDR3 is built from 13 residues. The V end was cut by 2 bases, the J end by 8 bases, with 9 bases between. Germline CDR1 SGHVS, CDR2 FNYEAQ.